By sample share, the clone carrying this T cell receptor (beta chain) is medium-sized. This record belongs to a study of spatial heterogeneity in lung cancer. Time point meaning: blood at routine non-recurrence follow-up after resection. TCRdb analysed the 5' RACE reads with MiXCR anew, one entry per CDR3 protein. This table has around 20,000 distinct CDR3 sequences, about 8.9% appearing once. The CDR3 contains 13 residues. The V end was cut by 4 bases, the J end by 1 base, with 5 bases between. Germline values: CDR1 SGHVS, CDR2 FQNEAQ. The sequencing here drew on PBMCs, taken at follow-up. The chain recombines TRBV7-8 with TRBJ1-5; D unclear. The TCR originated in a male donor with early-stage non-small cell lung cancer. The DNA for the CDR3 is TGTGCCAGCAGCTATGGGAGCAATCAGCCCCAGCATTTT. It is translated as CASSYGSNQPQHF.